Below are 22 T cell receptor beta chains sequenced from a single sample in a study of blood T cell repertoires in COVID-19. This table comes from immunoSEQ multiplex PCR, and its TCRdb copy is limited to in-frame clones, with some not included. The data hold about 130,000 clones, with about 74% observed a single time. Material: peripheral blood. These receptors all stem from a man aged 60 to 69 with acute or convalescent COVID-19.

V and J are TRBV29-1 and TRBJ1-1, with TRBD1 identical over 7 bases. Trimming cost V 4 bases and J 1 base; bases outside gene matches: 9. The CDR3 covers 15 residues. CDR1 SQVTM and CDR2 ANQGSEA come from the germline V gene. The CDR3 loop is CSVVEVGQRNTEAFF. The CDR3 DNA is TGCAGCGTTGTGGAGGTGGGACAGAGGAACACTGAAGCTTTCTTT.

This rearrangement joins TRBV7-2 to TRBJ2-3; 8 bases map to TRBD2. The CDR3 runs 15 residues. CDR1 is SGHTA, CDR2 FQGNSA, per germline. With V trimmed by 4 bases and J by 0 bases, 3 bases remained unmatched. CDR3 residues: CASSSRGGSTDTQYF. The CDR3, as DNA: TGTGCCAGCAGCTCTCGCGGGGGGAGCACAGATACGCAGTATTTT.

This chain uses TRBV18 with TRBJ1-1; D unresolved. CDR3 size: 13 residues. The V end was cut by 2 bases, the J end by 2 bases, with 6 bases between. Germline CDR1 reads KGHSH; CDR2 reads LQKENI. CDR3 amino acids: CASSPEVNTEAFF. Written as DNA, the CDR3 is TGTGCCAGCTCACCAGAGGTAAACACTGAAGCTTTCTTT. The whole variable domain, filled in from reference TRBV18 and TRBJ1-1, reads NAGVMQNPRHLVRRRGQEARLRCSPMKGHSHVYWYRQLPEEGLKFMVYLQKENIIDESGMPKERFSAEFPKEGPSILRIQQVVRGDSAAYFCASSPEVNTEAFFGQGTRLTVV.

The chain uses TRBV12-3 or TRBV12-4 and TRBJ1-1, with TRBD1 as a possible D gene (5 bases). V was shortened by 4 bases and J by 6 bases, with 6 bases between the two germline ends. The CDR3 is made up of 11 amino acids. The CDR3 region has the DNA TGTGCCAGCAGTTCAGGGTCTGAAGCTTTCTTT. It codes for CASSSGSEAFF.

This clone has only a few counts. The V call is TRBV6-1, the J call TRBJ1-2; 7 bases line up with TRBD1. Unmatched junction bases numbered 4, after V lost 1 base and J lost 2 bases. Germline values: CDR1 MNHNS, CDR2 SASEGT. The CDR3 covers 15 residues. CDR3 bases: TGTGCCAGCAGTGAAGTAAAGGGACAGAACTATGGCTACACCTTC. Its protein is CASSEVKGQNYGYTF.

The chain joins TRBV27 to TRBJ2-3; D not certain. Germline V gives CDR1 MNHEY, CDR2 SMNVEV (reference sequence). This CDR3 is built from 13 residues. With 2 bases removed from V and 3 bases from J, the gap between germline ends came to 6 bases. DNA for the CDR3: TGTGCCAGCAGTTTAAGCTCGACAGATACGCAGTATTTT. Translating gives CASSLSSTDTQYF.

The DNA for the CDR3 is TGTGCCATCGGCCCGCGGGAACGGGATCAGCCCCAGCATTTT. It encodes CAIGPRERDQPQHF. This chain links TRBV10-3 with TRBJ1-5; D remains ambiguous. Per the germline V gene, CDR1 is ENHRY and CDR2 is SYGVKD. The CDR3 runs to 14 residues. V lost 8 bases and J 5 bases, leaving 16 bases between the germline ends.

Here the CDR3 reads CSASNLGANYGYTF. The CDR3, as DNA: TGCAGTGCTAGTAACCTGGGGGCCAACTATGGCTACACCTTC. V and J are TRBV20-1 and TRBJ1-2; tentative D call: TRBD1 (6 bases). CDR3 size: 14 residues. The germline CDR1 and CDR2 sequences are DFQATT and SNEGSKA (reference sequence). V shed 3 bases and J shed 2 bases, with 13 bases lying between them.

This chain links TRBV12-2 with TRBJ2-7; TRBD2 is the table's D call, not checked against the DNA. TRBV12-2 is a listed pseudogene. The CDR3 is 16 amino acids. Here the CDR3 reads CASRLAYSGRAYEQYF. The CDR3 DNA follows: TGTGCAAGTCGCTTAGCTTATAGCGGGCGAGCCTACGAGCAGTACTTC.

The V gene is TRBV5-6, the J gene TRBJ1-1, with 9 bases that match TRBD1. Germline CDR1 reads SGHDT; CDR2 reads YYEEEE. This CDR3 is built from 17 residues. Losses at the gene ends were 1 base for V and 3 bases for J; bases not matched to a gene: 10. The CDR3: CASSLPPGTGRYTEAFF. Here the CDR3 DNA reads TGTGCCAGCAGCTTGCCTCCAGGGACAGGGCGTTACACTGAAGCTTTCTTT.

V and J are TRBV6-5 and TRBJ2-5; TRBD1 matches at 7 bases. Germline CDR1 reads MNHEY; CDR2 reads SVGAGI. The CDR3 extends over 16 amino acids. The ends lost 2 bases at V and 0 bases at J; junction bases unmatched: 6. As DNA, the CDR3 is TGTGCCAGCAGTTACACAACGACAGGGTACCAAGAGACCCAGTACTTC. Its translation: CASSYTTTGYQETQYF.

This chain joins TRBV2 and TRBJ2-4; TRBD2 aligns across 9 bases. V gave up 6 bases and J gave up 1 base; unmatched junction bases: 13. The CDR3 consists of 18 residues. Germline V gene lookup returns CDR1 SNHLY and CDR2 FYNNEI. Here the CDR3 DNA reads TGTGCCAGCAGCCGTTTGCGGGAGGGGGTTTCGGCCAAAAACATTCAGTACTTC. Its protein is CASSRLREGVSAKNIQYF.

This clone was seen more than once but under ten times. J is TRBJ2-1 and V is TRBV27; 11 bases line up with TRBD2. Germline V gene sequence: CDR1 MNHEY, CDR2 SMNVEV (reference sequence). The junction had 9 bases not matched to a gene; V was cut back by 5 bases and J by 6 bases. This CDR3 has 16 amino acids. The CDR3 DNA follows: TGTGCCAGCAGTCCCCTCCGACTAGCGGGGCCCAATGAGCAGTTCTTC. Amino acid sequence: CASSPLRLAGPNEQFF.

This clone was detected a few times. The chain has TRBV10-3 and TRBJ2-4; 16 nucleotides align to TRBD2. With 3 bases clipped from V and 7 bases from J, the junction kept 6 bases outside the gene matches. The germline gives CDR1 ENHRY, CDR2 SYGVKD. The CDR3 runs 17 residues. The CDR3 protein is CAISEGLGLAGGNIQYF. DNA of the CDR3: TGTGCCATCAGTGAAGGACTGGGACTAGCGGGGGGGAACATTCAGTACTTC.

The rearrangement joins TRBV7-3 to TRBJ2-6; D not certain. The CDR3 totals 14 residues. Looked up from germline, CDR1 is SGHTA and CDR2 is FQGTGA. The ends were cut back, 0 bases at V and 4 bases at J, with 4 bases in the middle. As DNA, the CDR3 is TGTGCCAGCAGCTTAACGGCCGGGGCCAACGTCCTGACTTTC. Encoded protein: CASSLTAGANVLTF.

The chain carries TRBV18 and TRBJ2-1; possible D gene TRBD2, 6 bases. CDR1 and CDR2 from the germline V gene are KGHSH and LQKENI. The CDR3 has 13 amino acids. V was clipped by 6 bases and J by 10 bases, with 16 bases between them. CDR3 residues: CASSPRLGDEQFF. CDR3 bases: TGTGCCAGCTCCCCCCGACTAGGAGACGAGCAGTTCTTC.

V gene TRBV24-1 combines with J gene TRBJ1-2, with no clear D. Trimming removed 0 bases from V and 8 bases from J, with 9 bases in between. Germline lookup yields CDR1 KGHDR and CDR2 SFDVKD. The CDR3 runs to 13 residues. In nucleotides, the CDR3 is TGTGCCACCAGTGATTTGGCTGAGGAAGGCTACACCTTC. Encoded protein: CATSDLAEEGYTF.

The chain has TRBV6-6 and TRBJ1-6; unclear D gene. This CDR3 contains 13 residues. Germline loops: CDR1 MNHNY, CDR2 SVGAGI (reference sequence). V was pared by 9 bases and J by 6 bases, with 12 bases between. CDR3 in amino acids: CASCGAGNSPLHF. CDR3 bases: TGTGCCAGTTGTGGAGCGGGTAATTCACCCCTCCACTTT.

This clone was detected a few times. This chain links TRBV12-3 or TRBV12-4 with TRBJ1-1, with D unclear. The CDR3 is made up of 13 amino acids. The V end was cut by 6 bases, the J end by 5 bases, with 13 bases between. CDR3 protein: CASSPERMTEAFF. The CDR3 nucleotides read TGTGCCAGCAGCCCAGAACGTATGACTGAAGCTTTCTTT.

The chain links TRBV18 to TRBJ1-1, with D possibly matching TRBD1 (6 bases). This CDR3 is 17 amino acids long. Germline V gene sequence: CDR1 KGHSH, CDR2 LQKENI. Trimming shortened V by 2 bases and J by 1 base, and 17 bases separated the two germline ends. The CDR3: CASSPVAGANRNTEAFF. CDR3 bases: TGTGCCAGCTCACCAGTAGCAGGGGCAAATAGGAACACTGAAGCTTTCTTT.

The rearrangement uses TRBV9 and TRBJ1-6, with 7 bases identical to TRBD1. The J segment lost 8 bases and the V segment lost 2 bases, leaving 7 bases of the junction unmatched. Germline CDR1 SGDLS, CDR2 YYNGEE. The CDR3 is made up of 15 amino acids. CDR3 in DNA: TGTGCCAGCAGCGTCCACCGGGACAGCCATTCACCCCTCCACTTT. It codes for CASSVHRDSHSPLHF.

V and J are TRBV24-1 and TRBJ2-1, with TRBD1 as a possible D gene (6 bases). CDR1 and CDR2 (germline): KGHDR, SFDVKD. This CDR3 has 12 residues. V was clipped by 4 bases and J by 10 bases, with 10 bases between them. CDR3 sequence reads: CATSEYGQEQFF. CDR3 bases: TGTGCCACCAGTGAATACGGACAGGAGCAGTTCTTC.